This TCR beta chain is from a study of cytomegalovirus exposure and HLA in healthy donors. Points from the study as a whole: Most CMV-associated TCR beta chains appeared HLA-restricted in a later analysis. Reports showed the classifier diagnosing cytomegalovirus status with high specificity and sensitivity. A later analysis linked a missense DCLRE1C variant to TCR beta V- and J-gene trimming.

The PCR contained 60 Vbeta and 13 Jbeta primers. Method: immunoSEQ multiplex PCR; TCRdb's copy keeps in-frame clones and lacks some. The data contain about 65,000 clones, roughly 60% of them singletons. As for this clone: The antigen is unknown.

The sequence was obtained from a man in his thirties or forties in good health and CMV-seronegative. Sequencing used PBMCs.

CDR3 protein: CAISESSSGQETQYF. The CDR3 DNA sequence: TGTGCCATCAGTGAGTCCAGTAGCGGCCAAGAGACCCAGTACTTC. V and J are TRBV10-3 and TRBJ2-5; D is possibly TRBD2 (6 bases). The V end was cut by 0 bases, the J end by 1 base, with 9 bases between. The germline CDR1 and CDR2 sequences are ENHRY and SYGVKD. This CDR3 comprises 15 residues.